This is a list of T cell receptor beta chains from one sample in a study of shared clonotypes between healthy human individuals. This table comes from immunoSEQ multiplex PCR, and its TCRdb copy is limited to in-frame clones, with some not included. The sample includes roughly 700,000 clones, less than 95% seen only once; the top ten take 30% to 40%. The specimen sequenced was memory CD8+ T cells from PBMCs. The receptor source for this set is a man aged 18 to 29 in good health. Some clones in this sample may be carry-over from other donors' samples. Both conserved end residues are part of each CDR3. The order of the fields is V gene, CDR3 protein.

>TRBV7-3
CASSPGPSYEQYF
>TRBV7-9
CASATPGTRAYEQYF
>TRBV6-1
CASIRQEAFF
>TRBV7-9
CASSVNESPLHF
>TRBV9
CASSAYPGTGELFF
>TRBV15
CATSTPAGGPLGYEQYF
>TRBV19
CATGPYNEQFF
>TRBV14
CASSDRGQNYEQYF
>TRBV28
CASSLDRATLAGEGSNEQYF
>TRBV11-3
CASSPGTLYEQYF
>TRBV4-1
CASSQQGLGYEQYF
>TRBV19
CASSIGRVNEQFF
>TRBV6-1
CASSEVLGEGRTDTQYF
>TRBV5-4
CASSLGTSGSINEQFF
>TRBV28
CASSPLRGKDTEAFF
>TRBV28
CASSLGEGGELFF
>TRBV11-1
CASSLGGDSPNEQYF
>TRBV7-9
CASSPDRDYEQYF
>TRBV28
CASSLFPPSGSSYEQYF
>TRBV7-9
CASSPPLSTWGGSSNEQFF
>TRBV9
CASSEGDRAHLNYGYTF
>TRBV5-1
CASSLGSGAYYEQYF
>TRBV28
CASSLLGGKNIQYF
>TRBV7-3
CASSLGTHSSYNEQFF
>TRBV10-2
CASSESFGPGGYGYTF
>TRBV10-3
CAISGTWTGERQPQHF
>TRBV27
CASSLTIGANVLTF
>TRBV14
CASSQGYEQYF
>TRBV11-3
CASSRTGASTDTQYF
>TRBV9
CASSVRDRGYGYTF
>TRBV28
CASSLGPWINQPQHF
>TRBV28
CASSWTGFGGELFF
>TRBV27
CASCPAGGPYEQYF
>TRBV19
CASSIGVGEGQGEQYF
>TRBV6-1
CASSELGGGLVNEKLFF
>TRBV27
CASSPRPGANYEQYF
>TRBV9
CASSVDGGDTQYF
>TRBV19
CASSIQGFQPQHF
>TRBV5-6
CASSVGPSGGNEKLFF
>TRBV5-1
CASSLWQGHSTDTQYF
>TRBV27
CASSPRLAGVHEQYF
>TRBV9
CASSVDASSGANVLTF
>TRBV10-3
CAYKDGTGELFF